This T cell receptor beta chain was sequenced during a study of technical replicates of blood from a few donors. CDR1 and CDR2 from the germline V gene are MGHRA and YSYEKL. The CDR3 has 17 residues. Deletions cut 2 bases from V and 8 bases from J, with 22 bases between. TCRdb keeps only in-frame clones here, not all; method: immunoSEQ multiplex PCR. The table lists about 82,000 clones, around 94% of them singletons. Sequenced material: T cells isolated from PBMCs. The TCR was taken from a human donor in good health. The J gene is TRBJ2-1, the V gene TRBV4-1; perhaps TRBD1 as D (6 bases). The CDR3 loop is CASSQQAQGYLPYEQFF. The CDR3 region has the DNA TGCGCCAGCAGCCAACAAGCACAGGGTTATCTTCCATATGAGCAGTTCTTC.